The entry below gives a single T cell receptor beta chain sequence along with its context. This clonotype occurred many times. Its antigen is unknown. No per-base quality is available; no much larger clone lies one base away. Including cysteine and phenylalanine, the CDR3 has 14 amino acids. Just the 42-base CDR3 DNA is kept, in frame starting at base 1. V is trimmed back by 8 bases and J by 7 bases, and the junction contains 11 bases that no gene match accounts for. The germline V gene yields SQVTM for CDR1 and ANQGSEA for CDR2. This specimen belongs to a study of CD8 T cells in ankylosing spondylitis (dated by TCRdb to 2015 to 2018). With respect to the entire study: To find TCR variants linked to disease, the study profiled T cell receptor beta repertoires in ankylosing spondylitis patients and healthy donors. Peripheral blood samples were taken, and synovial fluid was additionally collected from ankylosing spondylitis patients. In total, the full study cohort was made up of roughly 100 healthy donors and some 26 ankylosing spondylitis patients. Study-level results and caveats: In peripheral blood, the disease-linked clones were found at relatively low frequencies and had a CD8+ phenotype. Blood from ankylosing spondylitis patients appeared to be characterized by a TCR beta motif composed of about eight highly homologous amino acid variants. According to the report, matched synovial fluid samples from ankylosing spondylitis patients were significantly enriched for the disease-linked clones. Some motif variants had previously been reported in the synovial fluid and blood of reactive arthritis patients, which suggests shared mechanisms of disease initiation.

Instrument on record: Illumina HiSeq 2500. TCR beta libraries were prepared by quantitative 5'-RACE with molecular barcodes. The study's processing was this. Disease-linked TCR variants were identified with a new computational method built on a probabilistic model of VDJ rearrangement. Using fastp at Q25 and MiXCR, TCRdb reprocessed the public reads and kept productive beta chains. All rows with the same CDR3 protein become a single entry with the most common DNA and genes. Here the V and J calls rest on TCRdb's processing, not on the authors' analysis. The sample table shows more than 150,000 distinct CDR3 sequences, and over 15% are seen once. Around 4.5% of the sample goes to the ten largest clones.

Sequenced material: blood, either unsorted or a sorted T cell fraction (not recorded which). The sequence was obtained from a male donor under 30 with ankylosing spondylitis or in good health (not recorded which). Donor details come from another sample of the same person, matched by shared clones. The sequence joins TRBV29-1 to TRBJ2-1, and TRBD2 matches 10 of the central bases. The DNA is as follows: TGCAGCACTGAAGGGTTAGCGGGAGGAAATGAGCAGTTCTTC. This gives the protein CSTEGLAGGNEQFF.